This entry is about one TCR beta chain. This clonotype has a handful of counts. Its cognate antigen has yet to be identified. One end of the junction fails to match germline, which may point to a read error. The data are from a study of blood T cells in healthy people across ages (dated by TCRdb to the mid-2010s). Describing the broader study: In model experiments, template switching captured roughly one uniquely barcoded TCR beta cDNA molecule for every two T cells. The donors were split into four age groups: young (average about 15 years), middle-aged (roughly 39), aged (roughly 65) and long-lived (more than 80). For two donors (one aged 18 to 30 and one aged 80 or older), the study analyzed two additional independent replicas of 1 million unique cDNA reads from the same blood draw. Age-related changes in TCR beta repertoire diversity were measured in the study by deep sequencing normalized with unique cDNA molecular identifiers. The paper's findings and limits, for the study overall: Compared with the aged group, more naive CD4+ T cells, fewer expanded clones and increased TCR diversity were shown by the long-lived group, suggesting age selection. Donor CMV infection status was unknown, potentially confounding age-related changes in expanded clonotypes. Estimates of total diversity from one million sequenced T cells were regarded as lower bounds and underestimates. As age increased, observed TCR beta diversity per million T cells dropped in a roughly linear way, and a significant reduction was already evident by age 40. Since profiling was done on bulk unsorted PBMCs, naive and antigen-experienced compartments could not be conclusively compared. There was a strong correlation between observed TCR beta diversity and the percentage of naive T cells measured by flow cytometry.

Library preparation used 5' RACE. These reads were obtained on an Illumina HiSeq 2500. A second PCR of about 6 to 12 cycles was run with a J-beta primer mix and a sample-barcoded 5' primer. Each TCR beta cDNA molecule received a unique molecular identifier from a template-switch 5' adaptor carrying 12 random nucleotides. Each sample yielded at least 3 million CDR3-containing paired-end reads. First-strand cDNA was synthesized from all RNA with the Mint cDNA synthesis kit, primed by a TRBC-specific oligonucleotide. All cDNA was treated with uracil-DNA glycosylase and then went through a first 18-cycle PCR with the universal primers M1SS and BC2_uni_R. The authors' pipeline ran thus. Each sample was normalized by randomly selecting 1 million high-quality reads, each carrying a distinct molecular identifier. Reads sharing molecular identifiers were discarded rather than binned into consensus sequences. MiTCR, run with a Q25 quality threshold and the strictest error-elimination algorithm, handled CDR3 identification, clonotype clustering and error correction. Lower-bound total TCR beta diversity was estimated with a nonparametric unseen species model using Euler transformation. TCRdb's own reprocessing of the public reads used fastp at Q25 and MiXCR and kept productive beta chains. Every distinct CDR3 protein forms one entry, paired with its most common genes and DNA. The V and J calls here are based on TCRdb, not the publication. The sample table contains 780,000 or so distinct CDR3 sequences; only one count was recorded for around a quarter of them. Under 4% of the sample belongs to the ten largest clones.

CDR3 length: 16 amino acids, cysteine to phenylalanine. Solely the CDR3 DNA is kept, with 48 bases framed from the first base. The germline V gene provides CDR1 SGHAT and CDR2 FQNNGV. The approximately 41 donors, aged roughly 6 to 95 years, were systemically healthy Caucasian individuals from Russia. About 10 milliliters of peripheral blood were drawn from each donor into EDTA-treated Vacutainer tubes. PBMCs were isolated by Ficoll-Paque density-gradient centrifugation, with at least 6 million obtained per sample. Trizol reagent was used to extract total RNA from PBMCs, with at least 5 micrograms per sample. For every donor, flow cytometry on a PBMC aliquot measured the percentage of naive CD45RAhigh/CD27high T cells. These data were likewise used in another study, on T cells of mothers and their children. From the second report: Donors were nine systemically healthy Caucasian individuals: three mothers and their six children. cDNA synthesis consumed the entire amount of extracted RNA, loaded at 1.5 ug RNA in each 15 ul reaction. In the second PCR, sample barcodes and 2-4 random nucleotides were introduced via the M1S primer. Over 8.5 million TCR beta CDR3 reads came from each mother, compared with around 3 million reads from each child. TCR recombination output is similarly shaped by thymic selection in related and unrelated pairs, with a minor effect exerted by inherited differences. Normalized repertoire overlap was always slightly but never significantly higher in related than unrelated mother-child pairs. No persistent microchimeric T cell clones were found, with a detection sensitivity of 80 to 100 clones per million clonotypes. In the study, deep NGS was used to compare the TCR beta repertoires of mothers and children, and features distinguishing related mother-child pairs from unrelated individuals were sought. Mothers averaged around 43 +/- 4 years of age and children averaged about 10 +/- 4 years. After adapter ligation was performed with NEBNext reagents, the libraries were sequenced on an Illumina HiSeq 2000 with 100+100 nt paired-end reads. Mother and child libraries were prepared a month apart and sequenced in separate runs to prevent cross-contamination. For each donor, between about 500,000 and 2,200,000 distinct TCR beta clonotypes were identified. Naive TCR beta clonotypes were estimated from low-frequency clonotypes matched to each donor's FACS-determined naive share, without sorting.

Recombination linked TRBV11-2 to TRBJ2-5, and 10 junction bases match TRBD2. This TCR came from a boy aged 5-17 years in good health. Sequences were obtained from blood. The nucleotides are TGTGCCAGCAGCTCCAGGACTAGCGGTGCCCAAGAGGCCCAGTACTTC. It translates as CASSSRTSGAQEAQYF. The variable domain in full, with residues beyond the CDR3 obtained from the reference TRBV11-2 and TRBJ2-5 genes, is EAGVAQSPRYKIIEKRQSVAFWCNPISGHATLYWYQQILGQGPKLLIQFQNNGVVDDSQLPKDRFSAERLKGVDSTLKIQPAKLEDSAVYLCASSSRTSGAQEAQYFGPGTRLLVL.